A selection of T cell receptor beta chains follows, all from one sample in a study of cytomegalovirus exposure and HLA in healthy donors. The protocol was immunoSEQ multiplex PCR, while the TCRdb copy is restricted to in-frame clones and leaves out a portion. This sample has over 90,000 clones, with approximately 72% found just once. The specimen sequenced was PBMCs. Receptor source: a female donor in good health and CMV-seropositive. The CDR3 runs from the conserved cysteine through the conserved F or W. D genes are given only for firm matches. Only part of the rows carry a size: once, few, many, or a class if the clone is expanded.

j_call	clone_size	d_call	v_call	cdr3_aa	cdr3_nt
TRBJ2-3	few	TRBD2	TRBV5-4	CASSLTSGGSDTQYF	TGTGCCAGCAGCCTGACTAGCGGGGGGTCAGATACGCAGTATTTT
TRBJ2-7	NA	TRBD1	TRBV5-6	CASRTRQGPAQYF	TGTGCCAGCAGAACTAGACAGGGACCGGCGCAGTACTTC
TRBJ2-7	NA	TRBD1	TRBV4-1	CASSHSGTESYEQYF	TGCGCCAGCAGCCACTCCGGGACAGAAAGCTACGAGCAGTACTTC
TRBJ2-3	NA	NA	TRBV7-9	CASSPVGGVDTQYF	TGTGCCAGCAGCCCGGTAGGGGGTGTAGATACGCAGTATTTT
TRBJ1-2	NA	NA	TRBV6-5	CASSYSPTGGGYTF	TGTGCCAGCAGTTACTCCCCGACGGGGGGCGGCTACACCTTC
TRBJ2-5	NA	TRBD1	TRBV6-5	CASSYSGTGKETQYF	TGTGCCAGCAGTTACTCGGGGACAGGGAAAGAGACCCAGTACTTC
TRBJ2-1	NA	NA	TRBV5-1	CASSSDNEQFF	TGCGCCAGCAGCTCCGACAATGAGCAGTTCTTC
TRBJ2-1	NA	TRBD1	TRBV5-6	CASSLGTGEGNNEQFF	TGTGCCAGCAGCTTGGGGACAGGGGAGGGGAACAATGAGCAGTTCTTC
TRBJ1-5	NA	TRBD1	TRBV10-3	CAAGGQGYSNQPQHF	TGTGCCGCCGGGGGACAGGGCTATAGCAATCAGCCCCAGCATTTT
TRBJ1-2	once	TRBD1	TRBV29-1	CSVRDSSNYGYTF	TGCAGCGTTCGGGACAGCTCTAACTATGGCTACACCTTC
TRBJ1-5	NA	NA	TRBV28	CASSPLHSNQPQHF	TGTGCCAGCAGTCCGTTACATAGCAATCAGCCCCAGCATTTT
TRBJ1-2	NA	NA	TRBV5-1	CASSPGEGYTF	TGCGCCAGCAGCCCCGGGGAAGGCTACACCTTC
TRBJ2-1	NA	TRBD1	TRBV19	CASSDRGLDEQFF	TGTGCCAGTAGTGACAGGGGGCTTGATGAGCAGTTCTTC
TRBJ2-7	NA	NA	TRBV6-1	CASSEDWGAGGEQYF	TGTGCCAGCAGTGAAGACTGGGGCGCCGGCGGCGAGCAGTACTTC
TRBJ2-3	NA	NA	TRBV30	CAWKGGAPTDTQYF	TGTGCCTGGAAAGGGGGGGCCCCCACAGATACGCAGTATTTT
TRBJ2-7	few	NA	TRBV4-3	CASSQERVGRISYEQYF	TGCGCCAGCAGCCAAGAGAGGGTTGGACGGATCTCCTACGAGCAGTACTTC
TRBJ1-1	NA	TRBD1	TRBV25-1	CASSESGTGVTEAFF	TGTGCCAGCAGTGAATCGGGGACAGGGGTCACTGAAGCTTTCTTT
TRBJ1-5	NA	NA	TRBV4-1	CASSQGWTVNQPQHF	TGCGCCAGCAGCCAAGGATGGACAGTCAATCAGCCCCAGCATTTT
TRBJ1-4	few	TRBD1	TRBV14	CASSQRGAQGLEKLFF	TGTGCCAGCAGCCAAAGAGGAGCACAGGGGCTTGAAAAACTGTTTTTT
TRBJ1-2	many	NA	TRBV6-5	CASQGPYGYTF	TGTGCCAGTCAGGGCCCCTATGGCTACACCTTC
TRBJ2-5	NA	TRBD2	TRBV4-2	CASSPRGDLQETQYF	TGTGCCAGCAGCCCTCGGGGGGACCTCCAAGAGACCCAGTACTTC
TRBJ2-7	NA	TRBD2	TRBV11-2	CASSFSGGGSFPYEQYF	TGTGCCAGCAGCTTTTCGGGGGGAGGCAGTTTCCCCTACGAGCAGTACTTC
TRBJ2-7	NA	NA	TRBV28	CASSLYSSYEQYF	TGTGCCAGCAGTTTGTACAGCTCCTACGAGCAGTACTTC
TRBJ2-1	NA	NA	TRBV6-4	CASSAQATTGNEQFF	TGTGCCAGCAGTGCACAGGCCACTACTGGGAATGAGCAGTTCTTC
TRBJ1-4	NA	NA	TRBV6-5	CASSYSGRAGEKLFF	TGTGCCAGCAGTTACTCGGGCAGGGCGGGGGAAAAACTGTTTTTT
TRBJ1-1	NA	NA	TRBV2	CASTIGGTEAFF	TGTGCCAGCACCATTGGGGGGACTGAAGCTTTCTTT
TRBJ1-2	NA	NA	TRBV7-2	CASSLDGRIPYTF	TGTGCCAGCAGCTTAGATGGCCGCATACCCTACACCTTC
TRBJ1-1	NA	NA	TRBV6-5	CASSYSAGRVNTEAFF	TGTGCCAGCAGTTACTCTGCAGGGAGGGTGAACACTGAAGCTTTCTTT
TRBJ2-2	NA	TRBD1	TRBV7-2	CASSSRDRANGELFF	TGTGCCAGCAGCTCTCGGGACAGGGCGAACGGGGAGCTGTTTTTT
TRBJ1-1	NA	NA	TRBV23-1	CASSPPGVRTEAFF	TGCGCCAGCAGTCCTCCGGGGGTAAGGACTGAAGCTTTCTTT
TRBJ2-3	NA	TRBD2	TRBV6-5	CATSSPRGADTQYF	TGTGCCACCTCCTCACCCCGGGGGGCAGATACGCAGTATTTT
TRBJ2-3	once	NA	TRBV14	CASRGDISTDTQYF	TGTGCCAGCAGGGGTGACATAAGCACAGATACGCAGTATTTT
TRBJ1-6	NA	NA	TRBV5-4	CASSLETGLQSPLHF	TGTGCCAGCAGCTTGGAAACAGGCCTTCAGTCACCCCTCCACTTT